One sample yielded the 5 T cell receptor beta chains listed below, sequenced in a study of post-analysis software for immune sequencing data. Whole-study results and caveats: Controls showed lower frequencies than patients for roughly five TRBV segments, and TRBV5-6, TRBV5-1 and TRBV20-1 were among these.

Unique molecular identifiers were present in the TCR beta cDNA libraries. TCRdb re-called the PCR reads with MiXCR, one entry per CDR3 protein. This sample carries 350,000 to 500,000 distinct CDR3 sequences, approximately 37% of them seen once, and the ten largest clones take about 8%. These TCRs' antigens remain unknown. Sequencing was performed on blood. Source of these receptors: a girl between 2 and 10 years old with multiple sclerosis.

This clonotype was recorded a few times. The CDR3 DNA reads TGTGCCAGCAGCCCGGCCCCAAATAGGATACAAGAGACCCAGTACTTC. This sequence encodes CASSPAPNRIQETQYF. The rearrangement joins TRBV11-2 to TRBJ2-5, with D unresolved. Germline V gives CDR1 SGHAT, CDR2 FQNNGV. The CDR3 runs to 16 residues. Between the trimmed V and J ends, which lost 5 bases and 2 bases, there was a span of 18 bases. Full variable domain (missing parts from reference TRBV11-2 and TRBJ2-5): EAGVAQSPRYKIIEKRQSVAFWCNPISGHATLYWYQQILGQGPKLLIQFQNNGVVDDSQLPKDRFSAERLKGVDSTLKIQPAKLEDSAVYLCASSPAPNRIQETQYFGPGTRLLVL.

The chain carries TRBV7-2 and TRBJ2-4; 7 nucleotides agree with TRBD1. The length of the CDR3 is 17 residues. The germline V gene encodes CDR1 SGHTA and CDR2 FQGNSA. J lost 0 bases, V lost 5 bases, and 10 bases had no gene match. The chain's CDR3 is CASSQPDRLLAKNIQYF. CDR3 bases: TGTGCCAGCAGCCAACCGGACAGGTTACTAGCCAAAAACATTCAGTACTTC.

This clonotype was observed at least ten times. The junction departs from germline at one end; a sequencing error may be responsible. This CDR3 reads CASSLGGDTQYF. The CDR3 nucleotides are TGTGCCAGCAGCTTAGGGGGAGATACGCAGTATTTT. The V call is TRBV12-3 or TRBV12-4, the J call TRBJ2-3; TRBD1 might be the D (6 bases). This CDR3 contains 12 residues.

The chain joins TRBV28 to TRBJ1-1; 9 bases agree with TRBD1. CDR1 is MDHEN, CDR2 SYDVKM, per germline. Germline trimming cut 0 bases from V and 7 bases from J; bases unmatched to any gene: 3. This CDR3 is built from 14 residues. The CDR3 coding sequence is TGTGCCAGCAGTTTATGGAGGGACAGGGATGAAGCTTTCTTT. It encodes CASSLWRDRDEAFF.

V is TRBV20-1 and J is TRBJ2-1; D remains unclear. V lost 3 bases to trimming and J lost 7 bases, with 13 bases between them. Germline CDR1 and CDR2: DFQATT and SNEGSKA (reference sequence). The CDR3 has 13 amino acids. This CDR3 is CSARDLASNEQFF. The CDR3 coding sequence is TGCAGTGCTAGGGATCTGGCTAGTAATGAGCAGTTCTTC.